One and the same sample provided the 17 T cell receptor beta chains below, sequenced in a study of blood T cell repertoires in COVID-19 (dated by TCRdb to 2020 to 2021). The library was made by the immunoSEQ multiplex PCR assay. The table comes from immuneACCESS by way of TCRdb, which keeps in-frame sequences with V and J called. Part of the clones is missing from these tables; in studies checked, under half for an unresolved V gene and the rest for unknown reasons. The sample yields about 250,000 clones; roughly 85% were counted once. Approximately 3.3% of the sample is in the top ten clones. Sequencing used peripheral blood. The origin of the receptors is a man younger than 35 with active or convalescent COVID-19.

The rearrangement joins TRBV10-1 to TRBJ2-1, with 7 positions matching TRBD1. The V gene's germline CDR1 is WNHNN and CDR2 SYGVQD (reference sequence). V was pared by 4 bases and J by 10 bases, with 4 bases of the junction left unmatched. There are 12 residues in the CDR3. CDR3 bases: TGCGCCAGCAGTGGAGGGACAGACGAGCAGTTCTTC. Residues: CASSGGTDEQFF.

The rearrangement links TRBV2 to TRBJ2-2, with D possibly TRBD1 on 6 matching bases. The ends were cut back, 7 bases at V and 1 base at J, with 16 bases in the middle. Germline assignment: CDR1 SNHLY and CDR2 FYNNEI. The CDR3 covers 16 residues. CDR3 in DNA: TGTGCCAGCAAGGTGATAGAGGGGGAGAACACCGGGGAGCTGTTTTTT. Its protein is CASKVIEGENTGELFF.

This sequence joins TRBV2 and TRBJ2-7, with D uncertain. Trimming cost V 6 bases and J 1 base, with 10 bases left between them. The CDR3 covers 13 residues. CDR1 is SNHLY and CDR2 is FYNNEI in the germline V gene. CDR3 loop: CASSTTTSYEQYF. The CDR3 bases are TGTGCCAGCAGCACTACTACTTCCTACGAGCAGTACTTC.

J is TRBJ1-5 and V is TRBV19; unclear D gene. Per germline, CDR1 LNHDA and CDR2 SQIVND (reference sequence). V dropped 7 bases and J dropped 7 bases, with 20 bases sitting between them. CDR3 length: 15 residues. CDR3 residues: CASNSGGGSGQPQHF. The CDR3 nucleotides read TGTGCCAGTAATTCCGGAGGAGGGTCGGGCCAGCCCCAGCATTTT.

V is TRBV19 and J is TRBJ2-3; 11 bases fit TRBD1. Trimming at V came to 3 bases and at J to 4 bases, leaving 3 bases not matched to a gene. CDR3 length: 15 amino acids. Germline V gene lookup returns CDR1 LNHDA and CDR2 SQIVND (reference sequence). For the CDR3, the DNA is TGTGCCAGTAGTATGGACAGGGGGCCCGCAGATACGCAGTATTTT. As protein: CASSMDRGPADTQYF.

This rearrangement joins TRBV5-1 to TRBJ1-1; maybe TRBD1 (6 bases). CDR1 is SGHRS, CDR2 YFSETQ, per germline. The V end lost 0 bases, the J end lost 1 base, and 16 bases lay between the germline ends. There are 17 residues in the CDR3. CDR3 nucleotides: TGCGCCAGCAGCTTGGCAGGGACAATCTCGGCGAACACTGAAGCTTTCTTT. It codes for CASSLAGTISANTEAFF. Supplemented by reference TRBV5-1 and TRBJ1-1, the full variable domain reads KAGVTQTPRYLIKTRGQQVTLSCSPISGHRSVSWYQQTPGQGLQFLFEYFSETQRNKGNFPGRFSGRQFSNSRSEMNVSTLELGDSALYLCASSLAGTISANTEAFFGQGTRLTVV.

This chain uses TRBV3-1 (or the pseudogene TRBV3-2) with TRBJ1-5, with D possibly matching TRBD1 (6 bases). This CDR3 has 18 residues. The V gene lost 4 bases and the J gene lost 2 bases, with 21 bases spanning the gap. Germline CDR1 reads LGHDT; CDR2 reads YNNKEL (reference sequence). The CDR3 spells CASSPAGTGYEGNQPQHF. The CDR3 DNA reads as TGTGCCAGCAGCCCCGCCGGTACAGGGTACGAAGGCAATCAGCCCCAGCATTTT.

The chain links TRBV10-3 to TRBJ2-1; 10 bases are a match to TRBD2. CDR1 is ENHRY and CDR2 is SYGVKD in the germline V gene. V lost 6 bases and J lost 0; bases outside the gene matches: 2. There are 15 residues in the CDR3. The CDR3: CAIRPSGGSYNEQFF. CDR3 sequence (DNA): TGTGCCATCAGGCCTAGCGGGGGCTCCTACAATGAGCAGTTCTTC.

The chain couples TRBV6-5 to TRBJ2-1; 7 bases are a match to TRBD2. V shed 1 base and J 1 base; nucleotides not matched to a gene: 4. CDR3 length equals 16 residues. Germline V gives CDR1 MNHEY, CDR2 SVGAGI. The CDR3 is CASSYWSSGSYNEQFF. In nucleotides, the CDR3 is TGTGCCAGCAGTTACTGGTCTAGCGGTTCCTACAATGAGCAGTTCTTC.

The genes are TRBV6-5 and TRBJ1-1; D not resolved. This CDR3 spans 14 amino acids. Germline V CDR1 and CDR2: MNHEY, SVGAGI. V was shortened by 2 bases and J by 4 bases, with 11 bases between the two germline ends. The CDR3 reads CASSYGRGSTEAFF. The CDR3 DNA sequence: TGTGCCAGCAGTTACGGACGGGGAAGCACTGAAGCTTTCTTT.

V usage is TRBV7-8 and J usage is TRBJ2-7, with D perhaps matching TRBD1 (5 bases). CDR3 length: 14 residues. From germline, CDR1 is SGHVS and CDR2 FQNEAQ. Trimming removed 5 bases at V and 1 base at J, with 12 bases between. CDR3 loop: CASSRTQGSYEQYF. CDR3 nucleotides: TGTGCCAGCAGCCGTACGCAGGGTTCCTACGAGCAGTACTTC.

The chain combines TRBV12-3 or TRBV12-4 with TRBJ1-2; the D gene is possibly TRBD1 (5 bases). The CDR3 consists of 12 residues. V gave up 3 bases and J gave up 14 bases, with 16 bases separating them. CDR3 residues: CASSFGGTNRTF. CDR3 coding DNA: TGTGCCAGCAGTTTTGGAGGGACCAATAGAACCTTC.

The chain combines TRBV5-1 with TRBJ2-3; 7 bases align to TRBD2. With 4 bases clipped from V and 0 bases from J, the junction kept 8 bases outside the gene matches. Germline lookup yields CDR1 SGHRS and CDR2 YFSETQ. The CDR3 is 16 residues long. The CDR3 nucleotides are TGCGCCAGCAGCCCGACATCTAGCGGTAGCACAGATACGCAGTATTTT. Encoded protein: CASSPTSSGSTDTQYF.

V is TRBV28 and J is TRBJ2-1; TRBD1 agrees at 8 bases. Trimming cost V 3 bases and J 9 bases; bases outside gene matches: 13. The CDR3 is 16 residues long. CDR1 and CDR2 from the germline V gene are MDHEN and SYDVKM. The CDR3 bases are TGTGCCAGCAGTTTCCTAGTGGGACAGGAAGGGGTTGAGCAGTTCTTC. It encodes CASSFLVGQEGVEQFF.

The rearrangement uses TRBV2 and TRBJ1-2; 10 positions match TRBD1. V was pared by 6 bases and J by 4 bases, with 8 bases of the junction left unmatched. The germline V gene encodes CDR1 SNHLY and CDR2 FYNNEI. The CDR3 is 15 amino acids. The CDR3 is CASRSGTGDFYGYTF. CDR3 DNA: TGTGCCAGCAGGTCCGGGACAGGGGATTTCTATGGCTACACCTTC.

V and J are TRBV28 and TRBJ2-7, with a possible D match to TRBD2 (7 bases). CDR1 and CDR2 (germline): MDHEN, SYDVKM. The length of the CDR3 is 14 residues. Trimming left V 5 bases short and J 2 bases short, with 13 bases between. The DNA of the CDR3 is TGTGCCAGCAGTGGGGGGGCGGCCCCCTACGAGCAGTACTTC. Translation gives CASSGGAAPYEQYF.

This chain links TRBV15 with TRBJ2-2; D not certain. Trimming took 1 base from V and 6 from J, leaving 9 bases between them. The CDR3 extends over 14 amino acids. In germline, CDR1 is LNHNV, CDR2 YYDKDF (reference sequence). The CDR3 sequence: CATSRVKPAGELFF. Written as DNA, the CDR3 is TGTGCCACCAGCAGAGTCAAGCCTGCCGGGGAGCTGTTTTTT. The full variable domain, completed using reference TRBV15 and TRBJ2-2, is DAMVIQNPRYQVTQFGKPVTLSCSQTLNHNVMYWYQQKSSQAPKLLFHYYDKDFNNEADTPDNFQSRRPNTSFCFLDIRSPGLGDTAMYLCATSRVKPAGELFFGEGSRLTVL.